This TCR beta chain derives from a study of OX40 agonist ivuxolimab in advanced cancers. Study-wide background: The patients got ivuxolimab, which is an agonistic anti-OX40 (CD134) antibody. Patients were roughly 81% male with ages about 20 to 79, mean around 58.

TCRdb keeps only in-frame clones here, not all; method: immunoSEQ multiplex PCR. The data contain more than 100,000 clones, about 92% of them singletons. From germline, CDR1 is MNHEY and CDR2 SMNVEV (reference sequence). Trimming removed 3 bases from V and 3 bases from J, with 12 bases in between. The CDR3 covers 14 residues. The chain links TRBV27 to TRBJ2-7; D might be TRBD2 (5 bases). Sample: CD4+ or CD8+ T cells sorted from blood, taken in a trial of the OX40 agonist ivuxolimab. The clonotype comes from an adult with an advanced solid tumor such as melanoma, head and neck, liver or kidney cancer. The CDR3 nucleotides are TGTGCCAGCAGTTTGAGGGTTTACGACTACGAGCAGTACTTC. Residues: CASSLRVYDYEQYF.